This note documents a single TCR beta chain sequence. Its antigen is currently unknown. 5'RACE template switching produced TCR cDNA carrying a universal primer site and UMIs. TCRdb itself ran the 5' RACE reads through MiXCR, one entry per CDR3 protein. Of approximately 260,000 distinct CDR3 sequences in the sample, 13% are singletons; the top ten hold 0.4% to 0.55%. The data were obtained in a study of T cells after yellow fever vaccination. The overall study: Where fractions had low cell numbers, libraries were prepared from them with the SMART-Seq v4 Ultra Low Input RNA kit. Whole-study results and caveats: The secondary response showed a weaker magnitude and a faster peak, day 5 versus 15. Abundant clonotypes from the bulk population could contaminate FACS-sorted repertoires.

This CDR3 is 20 amino acids long. The germline CDR1 and CDR2 sequences are DFQATT and SNEGSKA (reference sequence). After removal of 6 bases from V and 2 bases from J, the junction contained 21 bases not matched to a gene. V is TRBV20-1 and J is TRBJ2-7; 14 bases agree with TRBD2. This specimen consisted of CD4+ T cells sorted from PBMCs, obtained 45 days after the yellow fever booster vaccination. This TCR came from a man younger than 45 who received the YFV17D yellow fever vaccine. As DNA, the CDR3 is TGCAGTGCGATAGTAGGGGTTCGGCTTTCGGGACTAGCGGGAGCCTACGAGCAGTACTTC. Protein: CSAIVGVRLSGLAGAYEQYF.